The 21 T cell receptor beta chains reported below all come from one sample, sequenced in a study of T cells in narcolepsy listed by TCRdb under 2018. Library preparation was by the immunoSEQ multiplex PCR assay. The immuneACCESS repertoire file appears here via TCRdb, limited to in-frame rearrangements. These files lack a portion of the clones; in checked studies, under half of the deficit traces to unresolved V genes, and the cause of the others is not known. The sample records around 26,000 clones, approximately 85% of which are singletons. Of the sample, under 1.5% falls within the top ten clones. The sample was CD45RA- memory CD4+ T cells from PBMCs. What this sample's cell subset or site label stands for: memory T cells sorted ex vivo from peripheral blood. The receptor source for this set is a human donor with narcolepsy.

This CDR3 reads CASSGGSYNSPLHF. CDR3 bases: TGTGCCAGCAGTGGTGGCTCCTATAATTCACCCCTCCACTTT. V and J are TRBV25-1 and TRBJ1-6, with D unresolved. This CDR3 contains 14 residues. The germline gives CDR1 MGHDK, CDR2 SYGVNS. V lost 4 bases and J 0 bases, leaving 4 bases between the germline ends. Full variable domain (outside the CDR3, taken from reference TRBV25-1 and TRBJ1-6): EADIYQTPRYLVIGTGKKITLECSQTMGHDKMYWYQQDPGMELHLIHYSYGVNSTEKGDLSSESTVSRIRTEHFPLTLESARPSHTSQYLCASSGGSYNSPLHFGNGTRLTVT.

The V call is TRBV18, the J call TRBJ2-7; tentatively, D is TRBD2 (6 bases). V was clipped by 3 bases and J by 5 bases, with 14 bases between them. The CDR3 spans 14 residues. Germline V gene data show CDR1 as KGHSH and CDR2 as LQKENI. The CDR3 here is CASSPNGGPHEQYF. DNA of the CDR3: TGTGCCAGCTCACCTAACGGAGGGCCCCACGAGCAGTACTTC.

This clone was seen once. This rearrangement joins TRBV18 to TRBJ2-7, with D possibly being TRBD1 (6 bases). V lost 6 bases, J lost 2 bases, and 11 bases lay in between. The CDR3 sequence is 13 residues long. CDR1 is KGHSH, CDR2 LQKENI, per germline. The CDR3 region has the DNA TGTGCCAGCTCCCTTGGACAGACCTACGAGCAGTACTTC. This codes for CASSLGQTYEQYF.

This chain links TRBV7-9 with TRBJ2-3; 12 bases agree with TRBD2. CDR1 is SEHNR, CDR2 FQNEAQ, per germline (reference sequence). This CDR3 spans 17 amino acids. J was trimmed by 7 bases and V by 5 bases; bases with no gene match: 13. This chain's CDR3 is CASSRSGASGREHTQYF. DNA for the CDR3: TGTGCCAGCAGCAGGTCAGGGGCTAGCGGGAGGGAGCATACGCAGTATTTT.

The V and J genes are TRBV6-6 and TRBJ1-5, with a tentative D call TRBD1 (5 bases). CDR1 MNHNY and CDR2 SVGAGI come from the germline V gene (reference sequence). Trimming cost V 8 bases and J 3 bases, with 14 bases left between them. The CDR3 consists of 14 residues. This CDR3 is CASGEGQVNQPQHF. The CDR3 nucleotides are TGTGCCAGCGGGGAGGGGCAGGTCAATCAGCCCCAGCATTTT.

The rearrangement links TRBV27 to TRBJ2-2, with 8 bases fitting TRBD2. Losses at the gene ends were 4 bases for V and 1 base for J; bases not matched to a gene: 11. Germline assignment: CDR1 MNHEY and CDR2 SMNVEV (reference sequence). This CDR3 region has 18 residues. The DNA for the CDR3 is TGTGCCAGCAGTTACCTCTCAATCGGGACTAGGAACACCGGGGAGCTGTTTTTT. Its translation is CASSYLSIGTRNTGELFF.

The CDR3 DNA sequence: TGTGCCAGCAGCCAGTTAGCGGTGAACACCGGGGAGCTGTTTTTT. Protein sequence: CASSQLAVNTGELFF. The V call is TRBV4-2, the J call TRBJ2-2; a weak D match, TRBD2 (6 bases). In germline, CDR1 is LGHNA, CDR2 YNFKEQ. CDR3 length: 15 residues. V was shortened by 3 bases and J by 1 base, with 9 bases between the two germline ends.

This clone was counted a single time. The CDR3 is CASSLRVTYSPLHF. The CDR3, as DNA: TGTGCCAGCAGTTTAAGGGTCACCTATTCACCCCTCCACTTT. The chain is built from TRBV28 and TRBJ1-6; D gene ambiguous. Trimming took 2 bases from V and 8 from J, leaving 10 bases between them. The V gene's germline CDR1 is MDHEN and CDR2 SYDVKM. This CDR3 comprises 14 residues.

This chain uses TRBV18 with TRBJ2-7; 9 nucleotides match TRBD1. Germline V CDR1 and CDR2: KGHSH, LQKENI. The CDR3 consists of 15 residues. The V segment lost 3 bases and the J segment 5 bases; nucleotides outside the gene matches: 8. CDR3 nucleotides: TGTGCCAGCTCACCTAGGGGACAGGGACGCGACGAGCAGTACTTC. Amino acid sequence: CASSPRGQGRDEQYF.

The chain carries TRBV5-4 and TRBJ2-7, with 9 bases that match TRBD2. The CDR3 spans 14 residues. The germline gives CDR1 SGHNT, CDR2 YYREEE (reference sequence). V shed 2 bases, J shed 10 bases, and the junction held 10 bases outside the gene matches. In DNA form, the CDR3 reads TGTGCCAGCAGCTTAGGCGGGAGGGCGAGGGAACAGTACTTC. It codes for CASSLGGRAREQYF.

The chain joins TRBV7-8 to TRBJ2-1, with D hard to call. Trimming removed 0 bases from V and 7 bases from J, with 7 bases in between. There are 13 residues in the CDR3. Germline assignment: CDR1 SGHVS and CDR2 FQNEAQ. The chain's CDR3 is CASSLAHGNEQFF. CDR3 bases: TGTGCCAGCAGCTTAGCGCACGGGAATGAGCAGTTCTTC.

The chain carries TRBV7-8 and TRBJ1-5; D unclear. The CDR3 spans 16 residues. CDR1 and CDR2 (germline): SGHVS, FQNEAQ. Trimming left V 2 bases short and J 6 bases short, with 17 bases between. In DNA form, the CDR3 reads TGTGCCAGCAGCTTACCCGCCGGCAGGTTCCGTCAGCCCCAGCATTTT. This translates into CASSLPAGRFRQPQHF.

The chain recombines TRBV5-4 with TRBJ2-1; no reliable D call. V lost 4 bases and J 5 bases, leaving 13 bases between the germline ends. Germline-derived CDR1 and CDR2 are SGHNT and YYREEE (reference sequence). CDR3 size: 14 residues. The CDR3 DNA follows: TGTGCCAGCAGCCCGACGACATGGGACAATGAGCAGTTCTTC. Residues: CASSPTTWDNEQFF. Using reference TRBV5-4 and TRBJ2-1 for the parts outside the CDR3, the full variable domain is ETGVTQSPTHLIKTRGQQVTLRCSSQSGHNTVSWYQQALGQGPQFIFQYYREEENGRGNFPPRFSGLQFPNYSSELNVNALELDDSALYLCASSPTTWDNEQFFGPGTRLTVL.

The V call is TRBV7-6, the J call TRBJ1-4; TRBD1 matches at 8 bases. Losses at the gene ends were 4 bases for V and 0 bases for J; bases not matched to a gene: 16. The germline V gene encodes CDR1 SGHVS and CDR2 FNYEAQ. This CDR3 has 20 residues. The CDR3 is CASSWSTGTGRASTNEKLFF. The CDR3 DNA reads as TGTGCCAGCAGCTGGTCAACCGGGACAGGCCGAGCGTCAACTAATGAAAAACTGTTTTTT.

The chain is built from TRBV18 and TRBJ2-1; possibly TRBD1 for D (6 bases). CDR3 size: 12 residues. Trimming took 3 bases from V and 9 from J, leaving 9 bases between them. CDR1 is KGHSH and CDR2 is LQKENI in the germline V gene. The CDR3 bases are TGTGCCAGCTCACCGCAGGGGTCTGAGCAGTTCTTC. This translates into CASSPQGSEQFF.

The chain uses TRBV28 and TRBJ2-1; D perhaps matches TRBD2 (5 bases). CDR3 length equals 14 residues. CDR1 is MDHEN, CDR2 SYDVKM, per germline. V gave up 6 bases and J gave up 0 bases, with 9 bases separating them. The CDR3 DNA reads TGTGCCAGCAGCCCGGGGAACTCCTACAATGAGCAGTTCTTC. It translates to CASSPGNSYNEQFF.

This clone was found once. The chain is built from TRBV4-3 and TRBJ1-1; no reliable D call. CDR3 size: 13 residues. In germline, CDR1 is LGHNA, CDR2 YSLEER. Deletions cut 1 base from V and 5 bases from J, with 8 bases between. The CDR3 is CASSQVLVTEAFF. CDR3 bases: TGCGCCAGCAGCCAAGTTTTGGTGACTGAAGCTTTCTTT.

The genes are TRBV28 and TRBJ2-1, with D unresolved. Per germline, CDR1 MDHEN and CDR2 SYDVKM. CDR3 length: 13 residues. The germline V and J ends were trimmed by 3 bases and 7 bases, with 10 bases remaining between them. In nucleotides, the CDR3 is TGTGCCAGCAGTTTGTCCAACGGGAATGAGCAGTTCTTC. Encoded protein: CASSLSNGNEQFF.

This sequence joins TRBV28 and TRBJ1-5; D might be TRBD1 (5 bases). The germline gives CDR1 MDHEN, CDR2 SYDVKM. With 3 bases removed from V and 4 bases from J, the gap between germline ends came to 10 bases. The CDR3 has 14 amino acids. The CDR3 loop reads CASSFGGRNQPQHF. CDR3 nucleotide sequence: TGTGCCAGCAGTTTTGGGGGGAGAAATCAGCCCCAGCATTTT.

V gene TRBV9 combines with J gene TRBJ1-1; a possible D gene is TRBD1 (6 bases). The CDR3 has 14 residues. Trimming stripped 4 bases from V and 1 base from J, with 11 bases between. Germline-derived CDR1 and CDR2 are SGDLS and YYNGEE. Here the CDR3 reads CASSRTASNTEAFF. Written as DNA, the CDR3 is TGTGCCAGCAGCAGGACAGCCTCGAACACTGAAGCTTTCTTT.

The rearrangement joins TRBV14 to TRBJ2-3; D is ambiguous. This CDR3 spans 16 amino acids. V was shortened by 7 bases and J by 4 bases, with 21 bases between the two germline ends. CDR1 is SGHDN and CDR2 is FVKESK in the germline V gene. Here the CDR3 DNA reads TGTGCCAGCAAACTTGGTTCGAAGGTTGAGGCAGATACGCAGTATTTT. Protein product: CASKLGSKVEADTQYF.